Listed here are 4 T cell receptor beta chains from one sample, sequenced in a study of cytomegalovirus exposure and HLA in healthy donors. The study ran its PCR with 60 Vbeta and 13 Jbeta primers. This table comes from immunoSEQ multiplex PCR, and its TCRdb copy is limited to in-frame clones, with some not included. The table has approximately 150,000 clones, 80% seen once. The sequencing sample was made of PBMCs. These receptors all stem from a man between 18 and 35 years old in good health and CMV-seropositive.

The gene calls are TRBV23-1 and TRBJ2-7; tentatively, D is TRBD2 (6 bases). TRBV23-1 belongs to the ORF category, with a function that is uncertain. This CDR3 is built from 15 residues. Trimming took 9 bases from V and 3 from J, leaving 21 bases between them. The CDR3 loop reads CARRTRTILYYEQYF. The DNA for the CDR3 is TGCGCCAGACGAACAAGGACTATTCTTTACTACGAGCAGTACTTC.

V gene TRBV5-4 combines with J gene TRBJ2-5; possible D gene TRBD2, 5 bases. CDR1 is SGHNT, CDR2 YYREEE, per germline (reference sequence). V was trimmed by 1 base and J by 6 bases, leaving 13 bases between them. The CDR3 spans 14 residues. CDR3 nucleotides: TGTGCCAGCAGCTTGAGTGCGGAGGCACAGACCCAGTACTTC. Amino acid sequence: CASSLSAEAQTQYF.

A few counts support this clone. The chain carries TRBV6-5 and TRBJ1-1, with unresolved D. Looked up from germline, CDR1 is MNHEY and CDR2 is SVGAGI. V lost 5 bases and J 4 bases, leaving 14 bases between the germline ends. The CDR3 consists of 14 residues. CDR3 coding DNA: TGTGCCAGCAGTCTGACCGCCGAGGGCACTGAAGCTTTCTTT. This translates into CASSLTAEGTEAFF.

V usage is TRBV5-4 and J usage is TRBJ2-2, with a possible D match to TRBD2 (5 bases). This CDR3 region has 17 residues. The germline V gene has CDR1 SGHNT and CDR2 YYREEE (reference sequence). V dropped 6 bases and J dropped 0 bases, with 18 bases sitting between them. The DNA of the CDR3 is TGTGCCAGCACCACCCCGCTGGGGAGCGCGAACACCGGGGAGCTGTTTTTT. It translates to CASTTPLGSANTGELFF.